The source of this TCR beta chain is a study of blood T cell repertoires in COVID-19. At the level of the study: COVID-19 samples collected from the United States, Italy and Spain covered acute and convalescent phases. PBMCs, B-cell-depleted T cells, or T cells were the source of the cDNA or gDNA that made up the material.

J lost 14 bases, V lost 4 bases, and 14 bases had no gene match. CDR3 length: 14 amino acids. Germline V CDR1 and CDR2: SGHNT, YYREEE (reference sequence). Per the authors' pipeline: Estimation of nucleated cell counts was performed using reference gene primer amplification. Repertoires were generated with immunoSEQ multiplex PCR, while TCRdb's copy carries only in-frame clones and drops some. Clonal size and the V and J genes are those of that table, whereas D and trimming came from the DNA. Of 55,000 to 65,000 clones in the sample, just over 90% were seen once. This chain uses TRBV5-4 with TRBJ2-1; TRBD2 agrees at 8 bases. The sequenced material came from peripheral blood. This receptor was identified in a human donor in a cohort sampled during active COVID-19. The CDR3 DNA sequence: TGTGCCAGCAGCGCGGGGGGCGTGGCGGCCATTAAGTTCTTC. Translation gives CASSAGGVAAIKFF.